Presented here are 20 T cell receptor beta chains from one specimen sequenced in a study of vaccination and CD4 T cells after COVID-19 (dated by TCRdb to about 2022). The library relied on PCR. TCRdb shows the sequencer as Illumina iSeq 100. DNA from cultured CD4+ T cells was subjected to TCR sequencing with the Oncomine TCR Beta short-read assay at the Johns Hopkins FTIC core. TCRdb trimmed the raw reads at Q25, called clones with MiXCR and kept productive beta chains. One record per CDR3 amino acid sequence lists the most common genes and DNA. The sample profile shows 15,000 or so distinct CDR3 sequences; approximately 50% of them were found once. The biggest ten clones account for about 5% of the sample. No antigen is known for these receptors. This specimen's treatment or condition label, interpreted: roughly 10-day PBMC culture with coronavirus spike peptide pools or control peptides (ViraFEST assay).

The sample in question was CD4+ T cells from blood, cultured in vitro, obtained before SARS-CoV-2 vaccination. The receptors originated from a human donor who had recovered from COVID-19.

The gene calls are TRBV5-6 and TRBJ2-5; no clear D. Per germline, CDR1 SGHDT and CDR2 YYEEEE. This CDR3 is built from 13 residues. V was cut by 0 bases and J by 1 base, with 4 bases left in between. The DNA for the CDR3 is TGTGCCAGCAGCTTGGCCCGCCAAGAGACCCAGTACTTC. Translated, it gives CASSLARQETQYF.

This chain joins TRBV6-1 and TRBJ1-2; 7 bases are a match to TRBD1. This CDR3 comprises 13 residues. V trimming: 8 bases; J trimming: 7 bases; junction bases outside the gene matches: 10. Germline values: CDR1 MNHNS, CDR2 SASEGT. The CDR3 protein is CASSDRDRAGYTF. The DNA of the CDR3 is TGTGCCAGCTCGGATAGAGACAGGGCTGGCTACACCTTC.

The gene calls are TRBV2 and TRBJ1-6; D possibly corresponds to TRBD1 (5 bases). Germline V CDR1 and CDR2: SNHLY, FYNNEI. There are 17 residues in the CDR3. The V end lost 3 bases, the J end lost 0 bases, and 12 bases lay between the germline ends. This CDR3 reads CASSDGTYSSYNSPLHF. CDR3 sequence (DNA): TGTGCCAGCAGTGATGGGACTTACAGCTCCTATAATTCACCCCTCCACTTT. Full variable domain (missing parts from reference TRBV2 and TRBJ1-6): EPEVTQTPSHQVTQMGQEVILRCVPISNHLYFYWYRQILGQKVEFLVSFYNNEISEKSEIFDDQFSVERPDGSNFTLKIRSTKLEDSAMYFCASSDGTYSSYNSPLHFGNGTRLTVT.

V usage is TRBV6-1 and J usage is TRBJ1-1; D might be TRBD1 (5 bases). The germline CDR1 and CDR2 sequences are MNHNS and SASEGT. The germline V and J ends were trimmed by 1 base and 7 bases, with 22 bases remaining between them. The CDR3 is made up of 17 amino acids. The CDR3 coding sequence is TGTGCCAGCAGTGAAGTTTTGTTGGCGGGGACCGGCGGTGAAGCTTTCTTT. Its protein is CASSEVLLAGTGGEAFF.

The genes are TRBV6-5 and TRBJ1-5; D gene unclear. The CDR3 runs 14 residues. Germline V gene data show CDR1 as MNHEY and CDR2 as SVGAGI. Trimming took off 2 bases at V and 1 base at J, with 6 bases between the two ends. DNA for the CDR3: TGTGCCAGCAGTTACAGCAGGAGCAATCAGCCCCAGCATTTT. It yields the protein CASSYSRSNQPQHF.

The chain joins TRBV28 to TRBJ1-5, with TRBD1 as a possible D gene (5 bases). CDR3 length: 14 residues. Trimming shortened V by 8 bases and J by 2 bases, and 13 bases separated the two germline ends. Germline CDR1 reads MDHEN; CDR2 reads SYDVKM. CDR3 sequence: CASSRGWGNQPQHF. The CDR3, as DNA: TGTGCCAGCTCAAGGGGCTGGGGCAATCAGCCCCAGCATTTT.

This sequence joins TRBV19 and TRBJ2-1, with 12 bases identical to TRBD1. The CDR3 is made up of 15 amino acids. Germline CDR1 is LNHDA and CDR2 is SQIVND (reference sequence). V shed 5 bases, J shed 7 bases, and the junction held 6 bases outside the gene matches. CDR3 sequence: CASSPGTGGRNEQFF. As DNA, the CDR3 is TGTGCCAGTAGTCCCGGGACAGGGGGCCGGAATGAGCAGTTCTTC.

The V gene is TRBV2, the J gene TRBJ2-3; D unclear. V lost 6 bases and J lost 1, with 8 bases in between. This CDR3 is built from 13 residues. Germline V lookup: CDR1 SNHLY, CDR2 FYNNEI. CDR3 nucleotides: TGTGCCAGCAGAACGACCGGCACAGATACGCAGTATTTT. As protein: CASRTTGTDTQYF.

V is TRBV11-1 and J is TRBJ1-6, with D uncertain. V was shortened by 4 bases and J by 6 bases, with 7 bases between the two germline ends. CDR1 is SGHAT and CDR2 is FQDESV in the germline V gene (reference sequence). This CDR3 spans 13 amino acids. This CDR3 reads CASSSRRNSPLHF. In DNA form, the CDR3 reads TGTGCCAGCAGCTCGAGACGTAATTCACCCCTCCACTTT.

In its sample, this clonotype was seen a few times. The rearrangement uses TRBV6-8 and TRBJ1-5; D is unclear. Germline V lookup: CDR1 MNHGY, CDR2 SAAAGT. The CDR3 contains 13 residues. Trimming took off 2 bases at V and 4 bases at J, with 6 bases between the two ends. The CDR3 here is CASSYMVNQPQHF. CDR3 coding DNA: TGTGCCAGCAGTTACATGGTTAATCAGCCCCAGCATTTT.

The rearrangement uses TRBV7-2 and TRBJ1-1, with D uncertain. There are 14 residues in the CDR3. The germline V gene encodes CDR1 SGHTA and CDR2 FQGNSA. V lost 0 bases and J 7 bases, leaving 12 bases between the germline ends. The CDR3 DNA is TGTGCCAGCAGCTTAGCATTCCGGCGGAATGAAGCTTTCTTT. This encodes CASSLAFRRNEAFF.

The chain links TRBV6-1 to TRBJ1-5; D remains ambiguous. The CDR3 runs to 14 residues. CDR1 and CDR2 (germline): MNHNS, SASEGT. V gave up 1 base and J gave up 4 bases, with 8 bases separating them. CDR3 amino acids: CASSEVARNQPQHF. In DNA form, the CDR3 reads TGTGCCAGCAGTGAAGTGGCGAGGAATCAGCCCCAGCATTTT.

The chain combines TRBV3-1 with TRBJ2-5; D unclear. CDR1 is LGHDT and CDR2 is YNNKEL in the germline V gene (reference sequence). This CDR3 has 12 residues. V was trimmed by 1 base and J by 4 bases, leaving 4 bases between them. CDR3: CASSQVVETQYF. Here the CDR3 DNA reads TGTGCCAGCAGCCAAGTGGTAGAGACCCAGTACTTC.

The V call is TRBV20-1, the J call TRBJ2-7; tentatively, D is TRBD2 (6 bases). CDR3 length: 13 amino acids. The V gene lost 3 bases and the J gene lost 7 bases, with 16 bases spanning the gap. Looked up from germline, CDR1 is DFQATT and CDR2 is SNEGSKA (reference sequence). The CDR3 region has the DNA TGCAGTGCTAGTGCATTAGCGGAGCGGGAGCAGTACTTC. Its translation is CSASALAEREQYF.

This clonotype was detected a few times. The rearrangement links TRBV27 to TRBJ1-3, with D unclear. Germline loops: CDR1 MNHEY, CDR2 SMNVEV (reference sequence). The CDR3 has 16 residues. Deletions cut 5 bases from V and 0 bases from J, with 14 bases between. CDR3 protein: CASSADRSSSGNTIYF. CDR3 sequence (DNA): TGTGCCAGCAGTGCGGACCGTTCGAGCTCTGGAAACACCATATATTTT.

V usage is TRBV11-2 and J usage is TRBJ2-1; D not certain. Trimming pared 2 bases from V and 7 bases from J, leaving 9 bases between. Looked up from germline, CDR1 is SGHAT and CDR2 is FQNNGV. This CDR3 comprises 13 residues. The DNA for the CDR3 is TGTGCCAGCAGCTTAAACGTCCGGAATGAGCAGTTCTTC. This encodes CASSLNVRNEQFF. Full variable domain (remainder filled in from reference TRBV11-2 and TRBJ2-1): EAGVAQSPRYKIIEKRQSVAFWCNPISGHATLYWYQQILGQGPKLLIQFQNNGVVDDSQLPKDRFSAERLKGVDSTLKIQPAKLEDSAVYLCASSLNVRNEQFFGPGTRLTVL.

There are a few counts of this clonotype. V gene TRBV4-3 combines with J gene TRBJ1-6, with 8 bases that match TRBD1. This CDR3 region has 15 residues. Germline V gene lookup returns CDR1 LGHNA and CDR2 YSLEER. With 0 bases clipped from V and 9 bases from J, the junction kept 4 bases outside the gene matches. For the CDR3, the DNA is TGCGCCAGCAGCCAAGATAGACAGGGGAGTTCACCCCTCCACTTT. Its translation: CASSQDRQGSSPLHF.

The chain has TRBV5-1 and TRBJ2-5; D remains unclear. Germline-derived CDR1 and CDR2 are SGHRS and YFSETQ. This CDR3 is built from 11 residues. Trimming pared 1 base from V and 3 bases from J, leaving 1 base between. CDR3 bases: TGCGCCAGCAGCTTGAAAGAGACCCAGTACTTC. It specifies CASSLKETQYF.

DNA for the CDR3: TGTGCCAGCAGCTCTCGAAGGTGGCTAGCGGGAGGGCAGGTAGATACGCAGTATTTT. Translated: CASSSRRWLAGGQVDTQYF. The V gene is TRBV21-1, the J gene TRBJ2-3; the table assigns TRBD2, which was not confirmed against the DNA. TRBV21-1 is given as a pseudogene. CDR3 length: 19 residues.

CDR3 region: CAWRIGSGGAGELFF. CDR3 DNA: TGTGCCTGGAGAATAGGTAGCGGGGGGGCCGGGGAGCTGTTTTTT. This chain joins TRBV30 and TRBJ2-2, with TRBD2 matching over 11 bases. Unmatched junction bases numbered 6, after V lost 3 bases and J lost 6 bases. Looked up from germline, CDR1 is GTSNPN and CDR2 is SVGIG (reference sequence). CDR3 length: 15 residues.